This T cell receptor beta chain was found in a study of blood T cell repertoires in COVID-19. This CDR3 spans 15 amino acids. Germline V lookup: CDR1 MDHEN, CDR2 SYDVKM. V lost 3 bases to trimming and J lost 4 bases; unmatched junction nucleotides: 3. Assay used: immunoSEQ multiplex PCR; TCRdb lists only in-frame clones, some missing. This table has 85,000 to 120,000 clones, approximately 80% appearing once. The chain has TRBV28 and TRBJ2-1; 10 bases are shared with TRBD2. This receptor was obtained from a woman in her fifties or sixties with acute or convalescent COVID-19. The sequenced sample was peripheral blood. The CDR3, as DNA: TGTGCCAGCAGTTTTAGCGGGAGGAGGTACAATGAGCAGTTCTTC. Its protein is CASSFSGRRYNEQFF.